One and the same sample provided the 9 T cell receptor beta chains below, sequenced in a study of T cell responses to AZD1222 COVID-19 vaccine. Sequenced by immunoSEQ multiplex PCR; TCRdb stores in-frame clones only, minus some. The repertoire holds some 130,000 clones, with roughly 90% as singletons. Here the sequenced sample was peripheral blood, taken on day 0 of AZD1222 vaccination. Receptor source: an adult in good health.

In this sample, this clone turned up once. This chain connects TRBV27 to TRBJ1-1, with D possibly TRBD1 on 6 matching bases. V gave up 5 bases and J gave up 0 bases, with 16 bases separating them. CDR1 and CDR2 from the germline V gene are MNHEY and SMNVEV (reference sequence). The CDR3 has 16 residues. CDR3 amino acids: CASSTHTGRLNTEAFF. CDR3 bases: TGTGCCAGCAGTACCCACACAGGGCGTCTGAACACTGAAGCTTTCTTT.

V is TRBV3-1 (or the pseudogene TRBV3-2) and J is TRBJ2-7, with D unclear. Trimming stripped 3 bases from V and 0 bases from J, with 9 bases between. From germline, CDR1 is LGHDT and CDR2 YNNKEL (reference sequence). The CDR3 length is 14 residues. CDR3 protein: CASSQVYSSYEQYF. CDR3 DNA: TGTGCCAGCAGCCAGGTCTACAGCTCCTACGAGCAGTACTTC.

The V and J genes are TRBV27 and TRBJ1-5; possibly TRBD1 for D (6 bases). Trimming took off 5 bases at V and 7 bases at J, with 12 bases between the two ends. From germline, CDR1 is MNHEY and CDR2 SMNVEV (reference sequence). The CDR3 is 13 amino acids. The CDR3 region is CASSLWTDQPQHF. The CDR3 DNA follows: TGTGCCAGCAGTCTCTGGACAGACCAGCCCCAGCATTTT.

The chain links TRBV5-1 to TRBJ2-3; the match to TRBD2 covers 11 bases. This CDR3 region has 14 residues. CDR1 SGHRS and CDR2 YFSETQ come from the germline V gene. V trimming: 10 bases; J trimming: 3 bases; junction bases outside the gene matches: 7. CDR3 DNA sequence: TGCGCCGGATCTAGCGGGGGGCCGACAGATACGCAGTATTTT. It specifies CAGSSGGPTDTQYF.

This chain links TRBV2 with TRBJ1-3, with D unresolved. Germline values: CDR1 SNHLY, CDR2 FYNNEI. With 1 base removed from V and 3 bases from J, the gap between germline ends came to 7 bases. This CDR3 is built from 14 residues. The chain's CDR3 is CASSEGRIGNTIYF. Written as DNA, the CDR3 is TGTGCCAGCAGTGAAGGTCGGATTGGAAACACCATATATTTT.

This sequence joins TRBV23-1 and TRBJ1-1, with D uncertain. TRBV23-1 is an ORF; its function is uncertain. The CDR3 sequence is 12 residues long. The V end was cut by 3 bases, the J end by 11 bases, with 13 bases between. CDR3 bases: TGCGCCAGCAGTCAGACATCTCTCAAGGCTTTCTTT. Its protein product is CASSQTSLKAFF.

This chain connects TRBV10-3 to TRBJ2-2; D gene unclear. The CDR3 runs 14 residues. V lost 7 bases, J lost 0 bases, and 9 bases lay in between. Germline V gene data show CDR1 as ENHRY and CDR2 as SYGVKD. The CDR3 protein is CAITIGANTGELFF. CDR3 in DNA: TGTGCCATCACGATCGGAGCGAACACCGGGGAGCTGTTTTTT.

This chain connects TRBV5-1 to TRBJ1-1; the match to TRBD1 covers 8 bases. The CDR3 has 16 amino acids. Germline-derived CDR1 and CDR2 are SGHRS and YFSETQ. V dropped 0 bases and J dropped 4; count of bases not matched to a gene: 8. The CDR3 DNA follows: TGCGCCAGCAGCTTGGTTTTCAGGGGGCGTATCACTGAAGCTTTCTTT. Translation gives CASSLVFRGRITEAFF.

CDR3 bases: TGCGCCAGCAGTCAGGGGCGAGAGACCCAGTACTTC. As protein: CASSQGRETQYF. The rearrangement uses TRBV10-1 and TRBJ2-5; TRBD1 might be the D (6 bases). The CDR3 is 12 residues long. Per the germline V gene, CDR1 is WNHNN and CDR2 is SYGVQD (reference sequence). Trimming took 5 bases from V and 4 from J, leaving 8 bases between them.